A selection of T cell receptor beta chains follows, all from one sample in a study of control samples from healthy donors and cancer patients. Method: immunoSEQ multiplex PCR; TCRdb's copy keeps in-frame clones and lacks some. The sample has 90,000 to 100,000 clones, about 80% seen once; the top ten hold roughly 10%. Input material: blood. The receptor set was obtained from a woman in her thirties in good health. The CDR3 runs from the conserved cysteine through the conserved F or W. Size is omitted from some rows. Given values are once, few, many or a class for expanded clones.

abundance: -
v_gene: TRBV7-2
CDR3aa: CASSERGGLEQFF

abundance: -
v_gene: TRBV19
CDR3aa: CASSRRERDYGYTF

abundance: -
v_gene: TRBV14
CDR3aa: CASRDDRDDTGELFF

abundance: once
v_gene: TRBV9
CDR3aa: CASSAGQGGTYEQYF

abundance: -
v_gene: TRBV6-5
CDR3aa: CASSNQPGGWYTQYF

abundance: -
v_gene: TRBV19
CDR3aa: CASSPGQRHATNEKLFF

abundance: -
v_gene: TRBV6-5
CDR3aa: CASRSGTGSGIQYF

abundance: -
v_gene: TRBV5-1
CDR3aa: CASSLMSGGHRNTDTQYF

abundance: -
v_gene: TRBV19
CDR3aa: CASSPSLPEGTEAFF

abundance: once
v_gene: TRBV9
CDR3aa: CASSGRQGSPGNTIYF